What follows are 12 T cell receptor beta chains derived from one specimen sequenced in a study of blood T cell repertoires in COVID-19. This table comes from immunoSEQ multiplex PCR, and its TCRdb copy is limited to in-frame clones, with some not included. The sample holds some 62,000 clones, roughly 89% seen once. The specimen was peripheral blood. These receptors originate from a woman aged 80 or over with acute or convalescent COVID-19.

The chain uses TRBV11-2 and TRBJ1-6; D is possibly TRBD1 (6 bases). Looked up from germline, CDR1 is SGHAT and CDR2 is FQNNGV. The CDR3 totals 15 residues. Trimming pared 3 bases from V and 6 bases from J, leaving 12 bases between. This CDR3 reads CASSFTGRGNSPLHF. DNA of the CDR3: TGTGCCAGCAGCTTTACGGGCAGGGGTAATTCACCCCTCCACTTT.

This clone was seen just once. CDR3 DNA sequence: TGTGCCAGCTCCCCAGCGGATACGCAGTATTTT. Its translation: CASSPADTQYF. This sequence joins TRBV12-3 or TRBV12-4 and TRBJ2-3; no definite D call. Deletions cut 8 bases from V and 6 bases from J, with 9 bases between. This CDR3 is 11 amino acids long.

The table lists this clone with a few counts. The V call is TRBV10-2, the J call TRBJ2-7, with 9 bases that match TRBD2. J was trimmed by 3 bases and V by 7 bases; bases with no gene match: 4. The CDR3 loop spans 13 amino acids. Germline CDR1 is WSHSY and CDR2 is SAAADI. The CDR3 here is CASNLAGNYEQYF. CDR3 DNA: TGCGCCAGCAACCTAGCGGGGAACTACGAGCAGTACTTC.

This chain joins TRBV3-1 (or the pseudogene TRBV3-2) and TRBJ2-3; D is possibly TRBD2 (5 bases). This CDR3 contains 15 residues. Germline CDR1 reads LGHDT; CDR2 reads YNNKEL (reference sequence). V lost 1 base to trimming and J lost 2 bases, with 10 bases between them. The CDR3 loop is CASSQGVGLTDTQYF. The CDR3 DNA follows: TGTGCCAGCAGCCAAGGGGTTGGACTCACAGATACGCAGTATTTT.

A remark on this clone: The sample contains more than one DNA sequence encoding this CDR3. The chain carries TRBV6-1 and TRBJ1-1, with D perhaps matching TRBD1 (5 bases). V dropped 0 bases and J dropped 5 bases, with 7 bases sitting between them. This CDR3 comprises 13 residues. Germline CDR1 is MNHNS and CDR2 is SASEGT. CDR3 amino acids: CASSEARGTEAFF. In nucleotides, the CDR3 is TGTGCCAGCAGTGAAGCCCGGGGGACTGAAGCTTTCTTT.

The gene calls are TRBV7-9 and TRBJ1-4, with D possibly matching TRBD1 (5 bases). The CDR3 sequence is 15 residues long. V shed 5 bases and J shed 7 bases, with 17 bases lying between them. The V gene's germline CDR1 is SEHNR and CDR2 FQNEAQ (reference sequence). The CDR3 nucleotides read TGTGCCAGCAGCGAAACAAGGGGAATGGTTGAAAAACTGTTTTTT. Its protein product is CASSETRGMVEKLFF.

This clone has a single count. The CDR3 loop is CASSSGPSGGETQYF. CDR3 bases: TGCGCCAGCAGCTCAGGACCGAGCGGGGGAGAGACCCAGTACTTC. V and J are TRBV5-1 and TRBJ2-5; TRBD2 aligns across 8 bases. The CDR3 loop spans 15 amino acids. V was clipped by 3 bases and J by 4 bases; unmatched bases: 8. CDR1 is SGHRS, CDR2 YFSETQ, per germline.

The chain has TRBV6-6 and TRBJ1-4; D perhaps matches TRBD1 (5 bases). The CDR3 extends over 14 amino acids. Trimming took off 6 bases at V and 6 bases at J, with 14 bases between the two ends. Germline CDR1 is MNHNY and CDR2 is SVGAGI (reference sequence). CDR3 sequence (DNA): TGTGCCAGCAGATTACAGGAGGGATATGAAAAACTGTTTTTT. The encoded protein is CASRLQEGYEKLFF.

The chain links TRBV19 to TRBJ1-4; D remains ambiguous. The ends were cut back, 3 bases at V and 7 bases at J, with 12 bases in the middle. The CDR3 totals 14 residues. Germline CDR1 reads LNHDA; CDR2 reads SQIVND (reference sequence). The CDR3 coding sequence is TGTGCCAGTAGTATCCGTAGCGGTGCTGAAAAACTGTTTTTT. Its translation is CASSIRSGAEKLFF.

The V gene is TRBV18, the J gene TRBJ2-3; 9 nucleotides line up with TRBD2. The CDR3 is 16 amino acids. Germline CDR1 is KGHSH and CDR2 is LQKENI. The J segment lost 2 bases and the V segment lost 6 bases, leaving 9 bases of the junction unmatched. CDR3 in amino acids: CASSPPSGRITDTQYF. CDR3 DNA sequence: TGTGCCAGCTCGCCTCCGAGCGGGAGGATCACAGATACGCAGTATTTT.

In its sample, this clone was seen once. The rearrangement uses TRBV5-1 and TRBJ2-1, with TRBD1 matching over 9 bases. V was clipped by 2 bases and J by 7 bases; unmatched bases: 13. The CDR3 has 17 residues. Germline V lookup: CDR1 SGHRS, CDR2 YFSETQ. In DNA, the CDR3 is TGCGCCAGCAGCTTCACCAACACCGGGACAGGGAAAAATGAGCAGTTCTTC. It translates to CASSFTNTGTGKNEQFF.

The gene calls are TRBV5-1 and TRBJ2-1; D might be TRBD2 (5 bases). Germline V lookup: CDR1 SGHRS, CDR2 YFSETQ. The CDR3 covers 15 residues. V shed 1 base and J shed 7 bases, with 15 bases lying between them. The CDR3 spells CASSLQGEGRNEQFF. Here the CDR3 DNA reads TGCGCCAGCAGCTTGCAAGGTGAGGGAAGGAATGAGCAGTTCTTC.